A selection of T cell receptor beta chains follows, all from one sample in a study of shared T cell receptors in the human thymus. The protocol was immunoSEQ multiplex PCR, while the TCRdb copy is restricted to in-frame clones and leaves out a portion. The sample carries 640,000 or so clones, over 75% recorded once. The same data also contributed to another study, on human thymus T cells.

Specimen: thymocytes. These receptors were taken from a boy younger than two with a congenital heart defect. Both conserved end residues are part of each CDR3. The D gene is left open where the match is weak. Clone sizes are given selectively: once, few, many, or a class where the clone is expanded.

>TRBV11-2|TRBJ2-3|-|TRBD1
CASSLRTGGGTDTQYF
TGTGCCAGCAGCCTAAGGACAGGAGGAGGTACAGATACGCAGTATTTT
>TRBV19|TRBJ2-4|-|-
CASSIWQAENIQYF
TGTGCCAGTAGTATTTGGCAGGCCGAAAACATTCAGTACTTC
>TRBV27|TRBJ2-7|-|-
CASSLYRFENEQYF
TGTGCCAGCAGTTTATACAGATTTGAAAACGAGCAGTACTTC
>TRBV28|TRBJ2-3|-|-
CASTIEGDITDTQYF
TGTGCCAGCACCATAGAAGGGGATATCACAGATACGCAGTATTTT
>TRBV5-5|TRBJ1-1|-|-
CASSATVGGTEAFF
TGTGCCAGCAGCGCGACAGTGGGGGGCACTGAAGCTTTCTTT
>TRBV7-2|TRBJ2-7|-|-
CASSLVRPDEQYF
TGTGCCAGCAGCTTAGTGAGGCCGGACGAGCAGTACTTC
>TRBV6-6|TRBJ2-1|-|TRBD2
CASSFGTSGGENEQFF
TGTGCCAGCAGTTTCGGGACTAGCGGAGGCGAGAATGAGCAGTTCTTC
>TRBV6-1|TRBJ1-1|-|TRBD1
CASSEGTGYRRGTEAFF
TGTGCCAGCAGTGAGGGGACAGGGTATCGAAGGGGCACTGAAGCTTTCTTT
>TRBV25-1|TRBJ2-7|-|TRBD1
CASSEGTGDEQYF
TGTGCCAGCAGTGAGGGGACAGGTGACGAGCAGTACTTC
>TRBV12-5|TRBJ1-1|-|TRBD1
CASGLVRSLGQGATEAFF
TGTGCTAGTGGTTTGGTACGATCTCTGGGACAGGGGGCGACTGAAGCTTTCTTT
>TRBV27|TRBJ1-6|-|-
CASSFISSPGASYNSPLHF
TGTGCCAGCAGTTTCATTTCCTCACCAGGGGCAAGCTATAATTCACCCCTCCACTTT
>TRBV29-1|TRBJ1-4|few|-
CSVAEGVGEKLFF
TGCAGCGTTGCGGAGGGCGTGGGTGAAAAACTGTTTTTT
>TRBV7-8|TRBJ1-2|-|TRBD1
CASSARDRGLNGYTF
TGTGCCAGCAGCGCCCGGGACAGGGGGCTGAATGGCTACACCTTC
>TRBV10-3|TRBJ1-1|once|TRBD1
CAIRGQGSAEAFF
TGTGCCATCAGGGGACAGGGTTCGGCTGAAGCTTTCTTT
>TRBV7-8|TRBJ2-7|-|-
CASSASELQDYEQYF
TGTGCCAGCAGCGCGTCGGAGCTACAGGACTACGAGCAGTACTTC
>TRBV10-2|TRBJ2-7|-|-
CASRPKGDEQYF
TGCGCCAGCAGGCCGAAGGGAGACGAGCAGTACTTC